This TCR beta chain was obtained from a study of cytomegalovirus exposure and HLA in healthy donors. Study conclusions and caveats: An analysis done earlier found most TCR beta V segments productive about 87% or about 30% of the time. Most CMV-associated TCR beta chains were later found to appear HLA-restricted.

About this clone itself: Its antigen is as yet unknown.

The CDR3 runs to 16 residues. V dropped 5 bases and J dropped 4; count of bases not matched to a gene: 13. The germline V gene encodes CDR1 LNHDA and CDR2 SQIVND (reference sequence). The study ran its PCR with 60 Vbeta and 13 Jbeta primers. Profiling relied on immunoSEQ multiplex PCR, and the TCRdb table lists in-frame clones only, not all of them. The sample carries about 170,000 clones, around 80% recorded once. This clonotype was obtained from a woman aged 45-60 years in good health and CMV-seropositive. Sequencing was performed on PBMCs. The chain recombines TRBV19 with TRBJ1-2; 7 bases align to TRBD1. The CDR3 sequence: CASSSPVAGQLYGYTF. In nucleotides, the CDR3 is TGTGCCAGTAGTTCCCCGGTGGCGGGACAGCTCTATGGCTACACCTTC.